The 30 T cell receptor beta chains below all came from one sample that was sequenced in a study of blood T cells in healthy people across ages. Together with a sample-barcoded 5' primer, a J-beta primer mix was included in a second PCR lasting roughly 6 to 12 cycles. TCRdb reprocessed the 5' RACE reads with MiXCR, giving one entry per CDR3 protein. The sample includes about 1 million distinct CDR3 sequences, 45% of them seen just once. Sequencing used blood. These receptor sequences come from a woman aged 60 to 75 in good health.

The chain couples TRBV29-1 to TRBJ2-3; 9 nucleotides match TRBD1. Germline V gene lookup returns CDR1 SQVTM and CDR2 ANQGSEA. V lost 8 bases, J lost 3 bases, and 3 bases stayed unmatched. This CDR3 comprises 12 residues. The CDR3: CSSGQGTDTQYF. In DNA form, the CDR3 reads TGCAGCTCGGGACAGGGAACAGATACGCAGTATTTT.

The J gene is TRBJ2-1, the V gene TRBV6-5; 11 nucleotides line up with TRBD2. J lost 5 bases, V lost 2 bases, and 5 bases had no gene match. The CDR3 is 16 amino acids. Germline assignment: CDR1 MNHEY and CDR2 SVGAGI. CDR3: CASSYLGLAAHNEQFF. The CDR3 DNA reads TGTGCCAGCAGTTACCTGGGACTAGCGGCCCACAATGAGCAGTTCTTC.

The chain has TRBV5-1 and TRBJ2-1; 8 bases agree with TRBD1. The CDR3 is 15 residues long. CDR1 is SGHRS and CDR2 is YFSETQ in the germline V gene. Unmatched junction bases numbered 7, after V lost 4 bases and J lost 4 bases. In DNA form, the CDR3 reads TGCGCCAGCAGCCCAGGACAGGGCATGTACAATGAGCAGTTCTTC. Protein: CASSPGQGMYNEQFF. Full variable domain (outside the CDR3, taken from reference TRBV5-1 and TRBJ2-1): KAGVTQTPRYLIKTRGQQVTLSCSPISGHRSVSWYQQTPGQGLQFLFEYFSETQRNKGNFPGRFSGRQFSNSRSEMNVSTLELGDSALYLCASSPGQGMYNEQFFGPGTRLTVL.

V is TRBV28 and J is TRBJ1-5; D ambiguous. Germline V CDR1 and CDR2: MDHEN, SYDVKM. V was pared by 6 bases and J by 7 bases, with 19 bases between. This CDR3 region has 15 residues. The CDR3 nucleotides are TGTGCCAGCAGCCCGGTTGAGGGTTCTGGGCAGCCCCAGCATTTT. It translates to CASSPVEGSGQPQHF.

V is TRBV6-5 and J is TRBJ2-3, with 8 bases matching TRBD1. Germline trimming cut 7 bases from V and 2 bases from J; bases unmatched to any gene: 5. This CDR3 has 14 residues. Germline CDR1 MNHEY, CDR2 SVGAGI. The CDR3 nucleotides read TGTGCCAGCACGTCGGGACAGGTCACAGATACGCAGTATTTT. Translating it yields CASTSGQVTDTQYF.

This clonotype was found many times. This could be a read error, since a much larger clone is one nucleotide away. The chain links TRBV5-1 to TRBJ2-7; 9 bases agree with TRBD2. The CDR3 is made up of 16 amino acids. Germline CDR1 is SGHRS and CDR2 is YFSETQ. Losses at the gene ends were 0 bases for V and 7 bases for J; bases not matched to a gene: 11. The CDR3, as DNA: TGCGCCAGCAGCTTGGACGCCGCGGGAGGGCCGGCTGAGCAGTACTTC. Translating it yields CASSLDAAGGPAEQYF.

This clonotype has only a few counts. The CDR3 here is CASTIEGGADTQYF. For the CDR3, the DNA is TGCGCCAGCACCATCGAAGGGGGCGCAGATACGCAGTATTTT. The V call is TRBV5-1, the J call TRBJ2-3; TRBD1 matches at 7 bases. The J segment lost 4 bases and the V segment lost 6 bases, leaving 8 bases of the junction unmatched. The germline gives CDR1 SGHRS, CDR2 YFSETQ. The CDR3 consists of 14 residues.

This clonotype has just a few counts. The genes are TRBV18 and TRBJ1-2; possibly TRBD1 for D (5 bases). V was shortened by 5 bases and J by 1 base, with 11 bases between the two germline ends. CDR1 is KGHSH and CDR2 is LQKENI in the germline V gene. The CDR3 is 14 amino acids. CDR3 in amino acids: CASSIGGNNYGYTF. As DNA, the CDR3 is TGTGCCAGCTCAATCGGGGGAAATAACTATGGCTACACCTTC.

This clonotype was found a few times. The genes are TRBV5-1 and TRBJ2-5; D uncertain. Looked up from germline, CDR1 is SGHRS and CDR2 is YFSETQ. V lost 2 bases, J lost 3 bases, and 5 bases lay in between. The CDR3 spans 12 residues. The chain's CDR3 is CASSFTEETQYF. CDR3 nucleotide sequence: TGCGCCAGCAGCTTCACGGAAGAGACCCAGTACTTC. Complete variable domain (other parts from reference TRBV5-1 and TRBJ2-5): KAGVTQTPRYLIKTRGQQVTLSCSPISGHRSVSWYQQTPGQGLQFLFEYFSETQRNKGNFPGRFSGRQFSNSRSEMNVSTLELGDSALYLCASSFTEETQYFGPGTRLLVL.

This clonotype was detected only once. This sequence joins TRBV27 and TRBJ2-5, with 11 bases lining up with TRBD2. The germline V gene encodes CDR1 MNHEY and CDR2 SMNVEV (reference sequence). This CDR3 region has 15 residues. With 5 bases clipped from V and 11 bases from J, the junction kept 13 bases outside the gene matches. The CDR3 reads CASSPTSGGLREQYF. The CDR3 coding sequence is TGTGCCAGCAGTCCCACTAGCGGGGGTCTACGAGAGCAGTACTTC.

The chain uses TRBV20-1 and TRBJ2-5, with 8 bases aligning to TRBD2. Germline values: CDR1 DFQATT, CDR2 SNEGSKA (reference sequence). J lost 5 bases, V lost 0 bases, and 11 bases had no gene match. The CDR3 has 16 amino acids. In DNA, the CDR3 is TGCAGTGCTAGAGATAAGAGGCCCGGGGGGGCTGAGACCCAGTACTTC. Translating gives CSARDKRPGGAETQYF.

This clonotype appeared a few times. Here the CDR3 reads CASSYSGLASEQYF. The CDR3, as DNA: TGTGCCAGCAGTTACTCAGGACTTGCCTCCGAGCAGTACTTC. The chain couples TRBV6-5 to TRBJ2-7, with a tentative D call TRBD2 (5 bases). Germline V gene sequence: CDR1 MNHEY, CDR2 SVGAGI. Trimming removed 0 bases from V and 6 bases from J, with 12 bases in between. This CDR3 contains 14 residues.

In its sample, this clonotype was seen a few times. The V call is TRBV20-1, the J call TRBJ2-1; TRBD2 matches at 8 bases. Germline CDR1 reads DFQATT; CDR2 reads SNEGSKA (reference sequence). Unmatched junction bases numbered 6, after V lost 5 bases and J lost 9 bases. This CDR3 is 12 amino acids long. Written as DNA, the CDR3 is TGCAGTGCTTCCGGGACTAGAGTTGAGCAGTTCTTC. Protein: CSASGTRVEQFF.

With respect to this clonotype: The junction departs from germline at one end; a sequencing error may be responsible. The rearrangement links TRBV10-1 to TRBJ2-3; D possibly corresponds to TRBD1 (6 bases). The CDR3 covers 12 residues. CDR1 and CDR2 from the germline V gene are WNHNN and SYGVQD (reference sequence). Here the CDR3 reads CASRDSGDTRYF. Here the CDR3 DNA reads TGCGCCAGCAGGGACAGCGGAGATACGCGGTATTTT.

This chain connects TRBV14 to TRBJ2-7; D is unclear. Trimming removed 5 bases at V and 8 bases at J, with 13 bases between. CDR1 and CDR2 (germline): SGHDN, FVKESK. The CDR3 consists of 12 residues. CDR3 residues: CASSNLRSKQYF. The CDR3 DNA reads TGTGCCAGCAGCAATCTTAGGAGCAAGCAGTACTTC.

This clonotype came up a few times. The V call is TRBV5-1, the J call TRBJ2-4; TRBD2 agrees at 7 bases. The DNA end favors TRBJ2-7, so the J call may be wrong. The V gene's germline CDR1 is SGHRS and CDR2 YFSETQ. This CDR3 region has 15 residues. The chain's CDR3 is CASSLAGAGTYEQYF. DNA of the CDR3: TGCGCCAGCAGCTTGGCCGGAGCGGGAACCTACGAGCAGTACTTC.

The V call is TRBV20-1, the J call TRBJ2-3, with D tentatively TRBD1 (6 bases). The V gene lost 0 bases and the J gene lost 5 bases, with 15 bases spanning the gap. There are 15 residues in the CDR3. CDR1 DFQATT and CDR2 SNEGSKA come from the germline V gene (reference sequence). As DNA, the CDR3 is TGCAGTGCTAGAGATCTTCACTGGGGGCGAGATACGCAGTATTTT. Its translation is CSARDLHWGRDTQYF.

The gene calls are TRBV2 and TRBJ2-5; 11 bases match TRBD2. The trim removed 7 bases at V and 11 bases at J, leaving 12 bases unmatched. Germline V gene sequence: CDR1 SNHLY, CDR2 FYNNEI. The CDR3 spans 14 residues. The CDR3 DNA is TGTGCCAGCAACACCGGGACTAGCGGCCCCAAGCAGTACTTC. It is translated as CASNTGTSGPKQYF.

The J gene is TRBJ2-7, the V gene TRBV20-1, with 7 bases matching TRBD2. The J call may be in error: the DNA end matches TRBJ2-1 better. The CDR3 is made up of 14 amino acids. From germline, CDR1 is DFQATT and CDR2 SNEGSKA (reference sequence). CDR3 loop: CSARRGGGPYEQFF. CDR3 bases: TGCAGTGCCCGTCGCGGCGGGGGTCCCTACGAGCAGTTCTTC.

This clonotype was counted a single time. This chain connects TRBV4-1 to TRBJ1-2, with TRBD1 as a possible D gene (5 bases). This CDR3 spans 15 amino acids. V lost 2 bases, J lost 6 bases, and 16 bases lay in between. Germline lookup yields CDR1 MGHRA and CDR2 YSYEKL. The CDR3 coding sequence is TGCGCCAGCAGCCAACCGGGACGCCCACCTAATGGCTACACCTTC. Protein product: CASSQPGRPPNGYTF.

The CDR3 protein is CSAGLTGTYEQYF. Here the CDR3 DNA reads TGCAGTGCTGGTCTGACAGGGACCTACGAGCAGTACTTC. This chain connects TRBV20-1 to TRBJ2-7; 7 bases match TRBD1. The CDR3 runs to 13 residues. Germline V gene lookup returns CDR1 DFQATT and CDR2 SNEGSKA (reference sequence). Trimming took 5 bases from V and 2 from J; bases not matched to a gene: 6.

V is TRBV20-1 and J is TRBJ2-7, with 16 bases matching TRBD2. The CDR3 totals 16 residues. V shed 5 bases, J shed 8 bases, and the junction held 12 bases outside the gene matches. CDR1 and CDR2 from the germline V gene are DFQATT and SNEGSKA (reference sequence). This CDR3 reads CSAPTQGTSGRVKQYF. CDR3 bases: TGCAGTGCTCCGACACAAGGGACTAGCGGGAGGGTTAAGCAGTACTTC.

In its sample, this clonotype was seen a few times. The chain carries TRBV4-1 and TRBJ1-2; possible D gene TRBD1, 6 bases. This CDR3 has 13 residues. The germline gives CDR1 MGHRA, CDR2 YSYEKL. The ends were cut back, 4 bases at V and 2 bases at J, with 8 bases in the middle. CDR3 in amino acids: CASSRDKNYGYTF. CDR3 in DNA: TGCGCCAGCAGCCGGGACAAAAACTATGGCTACACCTTC.

V is TRBV29-1 and J is TRBJ2-1; D unresolved. The CDR3 is 15 residues long. Germline lookup yields CDR1 SQVTM and CDR2 ANQGSEA. Trimming took off 0 bases at V and 3 bases at J, with 12 bases between the two ends. CDR3 bases: TGCAGCGTTGAAGATAAAGGCACTATCTACAATGAGCAGTTCTTC. This codes for CSVEDKGTIYNEQFF.

This clonotype has a handful of counts. CDR3 nucleotides: TGTGCCAGCAGCCTCGGGACAGGGGTGATCTCTGGGGCCAACGTCCTGACTTTC. Translating gives CASSLGTGVISGANVLTF. The V call is TRBV7-8, the J call TRBJ2-6, with TRBD1 identical over 10 bases. The CDR3 has 18 residues. With V trimmed by 5 bases and J by 0 bases, 7 bases remained unmatched. Per the germline V gene, CDR1 is SGHVS and CDR2 is FQNEAQ.

This clonotype appeared a few times. The chain uses TRBV6-1 and TRBJ1-2; no clear D. Germline V lookup: CDR1 MNHNS, CDR2 SASEGT. The CDR3 sequence is 15 residues long. V was clipped by 8 bases and J by 4 bases, with 20 bases between them. In DNA, the CDR3 is TGTGCCAGCGTGGAGGACGAATGGAGCTTCTATGGCTACACCTTC. This translates into CASVEDEWSFYGYTF.

There are a few counts of this clonotype. The V and J genes are TRBV6-2 or TRBV6-3 and TRBJ2-4; the D is unclear. The J call may be mistaken, given a closer DNA end match to TRBJ2-7. CDR3 length: 12 amino acids. The germline V gene encodes CDR1 MNHEY and CDR2 SVGEGT. CDR3 in DNA: TGTGCCAGTATTCAAAGGCCAGCCGAGCAGTACTTC. Its protein product is CASIQRPAEQYF.

The J gene is TRBJ2-7, the V gene TRBV30, with D unclear. From germline, CDR1 is GTSNPN and CDR2 SVGIG (reference sequence). The V end lost 0 bases, the J end lost 0 bases, and 9 bases lay between the germline ends. The CDR3 is made up of 14 amino acids. The CDR3 is CAWSVRGYSYEQYF. In DNA form, the CDR3 reads TGTGCCTGGAGTGTAAGAGGATACTCCTACGAGCAGTACTTC.

The rearrangement uses TRBV6-6 and TRBJ2-7, with D perhaps matching TRBD1 (5 bases). Trimming took 0 bases from V and 1 from J, leaving 10 bases between them. This CDR3 has 15 amino acids. The V gene's germline CDR1 is MNHNY and CDR2 SVGAGI (reference sequence). The DNA of the CDR3 is TGTGCCAGCAGTTACTCGAAAGGGGCATCCTACGAGCAGTACTTC. Residues: CASSYSKGASYEQYF.

V usage is TRBV24-1 and J usage is TRBJ2-1; 15 bases line up with TRBD2. Looked up from germline, CDR1 is KGHDR and CDR2 is SFDVKD. V gave up 4 bases and J gave up 4 bases; unmatched junction bases: 4. The CDR3 extends over 17 amino acids. The CDR3 bases are TGTGCCACCAGTGAGGGGGGACTAGCGGGGGGTTACAATGAGCAGTTCTTC. This sequence encodes CATSEGGLAGGYNEQFF.